The 26 T cell receptor beta chains given below trace back to one sample, sequenced in a study of radiation and T cells in renal cell carcinoma (dated by TCRdb to the early 2020s). The time point label, as the study defines it: tumor resected at nephrectomy. The treatment or condition label, read with the paper, signifies: 15 Gy SBRT to primary tumor, nephrectomy 4 weeks later. The method was the immunoSEQ multiplex PCR assay. TCRdb retrieved this table from immuneACCESS and kept in-frame rearrangements only. Not all clones are present; in checked studies, unresolved V genes account for under half, and no reason is known for the remainder. This sample gives 5,000 or so clones in total; roughly three fifths of them show up just once. The ten largest clones take up more than 45% of the sample. The sequencing used tumor tissue, collected from a patient whose treatment included radiotherapy and nephrectomy. All receptors come from a man aged 60 to 69 with renal cell carcinoma.

This clone appeared a few times. The CDR3 region is CASSLDSSNQPQHF. The CDR3 DNA reads TGTGCCAGCAGCCTGGACAGCAGCAATCAGCCCCAGCATTTT. V usage is TRBV7-2 and J usage is TRBJ1-5; tentative D call: TRBD1 (6 bases). Germline CDR1 reads SGHTA; CDR2 reads FQGNSA. CDR3 size: 14 residues. Deletions cut 5 bases from V and 1 base from J, with 9 bases between.

CDR3 nucleotides: TGTGCCAGCAGTTTAAGAGGAGGGTTAACGAACACTGAAGCTTTCTTT. Amino acid sequence: CASSLRGGLTNTEAFF. This chain joins TRBV27 and TRBJ1-1; no definite D call. Trimming pared 2 bases from V and 1 base from J, leaving 14 bases between. The CDR3 has 16 residues. Per the germline V gene, CDR1 is MNHEY and CDR2 is SMNVEV (reference sequence).

The sample holds a few counts of this clone. The chain employs TRBV7-8 and TRBJ1-3, with D unresolved. The germline V and J ends were trimmed by 4 bases and 0 bases, with 7 bases remaining between them. The germline CDR1 and CDR2 sequences are SGHVS and FQNEAQ. CDR3 length equals 14 residues. The CDR3 region has the DNA TGTGCCAGCAGCTCGCCCCTCTCTGGAAACACCATATATTTT. Protein sequence: CASSSPLSGNTIYF.

V usage is TRBV11-3 and J usage is TRBJ2-1; D gene ambiguous. In germline, CDR1 is SGHNT, CDR2 YENEEA. Trimming pared 3 bases from V and 4 bases from J, leaving 10 bases between. The CDR3 is 14 amino acids. CDR3 residues: CASSFQGPYNEQFF. CDR3 DNA sequence: TGTGCCAGCAGCTTCCAAGGCCCTTACAATGAGCAGTTCTTC.

This clone has more than one count but fewer than ten. This rearrangement joins TRBV7-2 to TRBJ1-2, with D unclear. The V gene's germline CDR1 is SGHTA and CDR2 FQGNSA. Trimming stripped 0 bases from V and 2 bases from J, with 7 bases between. The CDR3 covers 14 residues. This CDR3 reads CASSLASENYGYTF. The CDR3, as DNA: TGTGCCAGCAGCTTAGCGTCAGAGAACTATGGCTACACCTTC. Complete variable domain (other parts from reference TRBV7-2 and TRBJ1-2): GAGVSQSPSNKVTEKGKDVELRCDPISGHTALYWYRQSLGQGLEFLIYFQGNSAPDKSGLPSDRFSAERTGGSVSTLTIQRTQQEDSAVYLCASSLASENYGYTFGSGTRLTVV.

The gene calls are TRBV5-1 and TRBJ2-2; tentatively, D is TRBD1 (6 bases). Germline loops: CDR1 SGHRS, CDR2 YFSETQ. This CDR3 has 15 residues. Trimming took off 2 bases at V and 4 bases at J, with 12 bases between the two ends. Written as DNA, the CDR3 is TGCGCCAGCAGCTTTACAGGGTTGGGCACCGGGGAGCTGTTTTTT. This encodes CASSFTGLGTGELFF.

The gene calls are TRBV30 and TRBJ1-4; D is uncertain. The CDR3 contains 16 residues. The germline V gene encodes CDR1 GTSNPN and CDR2 SVGIG (reference sequence). Trimming pared 4 bases from V and 7 bases from J, leaving 22 bases between. DNA for the CDR3: TGTGCCTGGACCGGAGGAGGGAGGGCATCGGGTGAAAAACTGTTTTTT. It specifies CAWTGGGRASGEKLFF. The whole variable domain, remainder taken from reference TRBV30 and TRBJ1-4, is SQTIHQWPATLVQPVGSPLSLECTVEGTSNPNLYWYRQAAGRGLQLLFYSVGIGQISSEVPQNLSASRPQDRQFILSSKKLLLSDSGFYLCAWTGGGRASGEKLFFGSGTQLSVL.

The V call is TRBV11-2, the J call TRBJ1-4; no definite D call. Per the germline V gene, CDR1 is SGHAT and CDR2 is FQNNGV. The CDR3 is made up of 16 amino acids. V lost 5 bases to trimming and J lost 0 bases, with 13 bases between them. In DNA form, the CDR3 reads TGTGCCAGCAGCCTATACTACAGTGCAACTAATGAAAAACTGTTTTTT. Amino acids: CASSLYYSATNEKLFF.

Judged by abundance, this clone is medium-sized. V is TRBV19 and J is TRBJ1-1; D is unresolved. The V gene lost 10 bases and the J gene lost 0 bases, with 18 bases spanning the gap. CDR3 size: 15 residues. Germline V gene sequence: CDR1 LNHDA, CDR2 SQIVND (reference sequence). The CDR3 nucleotides are TGTGCCACCTATCCGGTCCGGGGATTGAACACTGAAGCTTTCTTT. This gives the protein CATYPVRGLNTEAFF.

The chain links TRBV2 to TRBJ1-6; 7 positions match TRBD1. The CDR3 spans 15 residues. Trimming removed 5 bases from V and 7 bases from J; junction bases left unmatched: 8. Germline V lookup: CDR1 SNHLY, CDR2 FYNNEI. In nucleotides, the CDR3 is TGTGCCAGCAGTCTAAGCAGGGGGGTAAATTCACCCCTCCACTTT. This gives the protein CASSLSRGVNSPLHF.

This chain connects TRBV7-2 to TRBJ2-3; D is possibly TRBD1 (5 bases). V was trimmed by 6 bases and J by 3 bases, leaving 13 bases between them. Germline loops: CDR1 SGHTA, CDR2 FQGNSA. There are 14 residues in the CDR3. The DNA of the CDR3 is TGTGCCAGCAGTCGTCAGGGATCGACAGATACGCAGTATTTT. Its protein is CASSRQGSTDTQYF.

The gene calls are TRBV21-1 and TRBJ1-6; TRBD1, the D gene given by the table, was not confirmed from the DNA. TRBV21-1 is deemed a pseudogene. The CDR3 has 16 amino acids. The CDR3 region has the DNA TGTGCCAGCAGCTCGTCCGGGACAGGACCTTATTCACCCCTCCACTTT. Amino acids: CASSSSGTGPYSPLHF.

By its share, this clone is large. The genes are TRBV20-1 and TRBJ1-3; D is unclear. In germline, CDR1 is DFQATT, CDR2 SNEGSKA (reference sequence). Trimming cost V 6 bases and J 8 bases, with 11 bases left between them. The CDR3 loop spans 11 amino acids. CDR3 in DNA: TGCAGTGCCCCCGGACCTGACACCATATATTTT. Translation gives CSAPGPDTIYF.

This clone was observed a handful of times. The CDR3 here is CASSRGQNYEQYF. DNA of the CDR3: TGTGCCAGCAGCCGCGGACAGAACTACGAGCAGTACTTC. The chain is built from TRBV6-6 and TRBJ2-7, with D perhaps matching TRBD1 (6 bases). The CDR3 length is 13 residues. Per germline, CDR1 MNHNY and CDR2 SVGAGI (reference sequence). The V end was cut by 6 bases, the J end by 3 bases, with 12 bases between.

The chain joins TRBV5-6 to TRBJ1-2; a possible D gene is TRBD1 (5 bases). V lost 2 bases, J lost 5 bases, and 10 bases lay in between. Germline CDR1 SGHDT, CDR2 YYEEEE. The CDR3 covers 13 residues. CDR3 sequence reads: CASSLSGRYGYTF. The CDR3 region has the DNA TGTGCCAGCAGCTTATCAGGGAGATATGGCTACACCTTC.

V is TRBV6-5 and J is TRBJ2-7, with 10 bases lining up with TRBD1. Germline V gene lookup returns CDR1 MNHEY and CDR2 SVGAGI. CDR3 length: 16 amino acids. The V and J ends lost 2 bases and 3 bases, in that order; junction bases with no gene match: 7. CDR3 sequence: CASSYLRRDRGYEQYF. As DNA, the CDR3 is TGTGCCAGCAGTTACCTCCGAAGGGACAGGGGCTACGAGCAGTACTTC.

This sequence joins TRBV9 and TRBJ2-7; TRBD2 agrees at 13 bases. Germline CDR1 reads SGDLS; CDR2 reads YYNGEE. With 2 bases clipped from V and 2 bases from J, the junction kept 4 bases outside the gene matches. The CDR3 contains 16 residues. DNA for the CDR3: TGTGCCAGCAGCGTTGGGGGACTAGCGGGAACCTACGAGCAGTACTTC. Protein product: CASSVGGLAGTYEQYF. Filled out from reference TRBV9 and TRBJ2-7, the complete variable domain reads DSGVTQTPKHLITATGQRVTLRCSPRSGDLSVYWYQQSLDQGLQFLIQYYNGEERAKGNILERFSAQQFPDLHSELNLSSLELGDSALYFCASSVGGLAGTYEQYFGPGTRLTVT.

This chain joins TRBV5-1 and TRBJ1-4; 7 bases map to TRBD1. CDR1 is SGHRS and CDR2 is YFSETQ in the germline V gene. Germline trimming cut 3 bases from V and 0 bases from J; bases unmatched to any gene: 5. The CDR3 has 16 residues. The CDR3 spells CASSSSGTATNEKLFF. The CDR3 nucleotides are TGCGCCAGCAGCTCTTCCGGGACAGCAACTAATGAAAAACTGTTTTTT. Full variable domain (remainder filled in from reference TRBV5-1 and TRBJ1-4): KAGVTQTPRYLIKTRGQQVTLSCSPISGHRSVSWYQQTPGQGLQFLFEYFSETQRNKGNFPGRFSGRQFSNSRSEMNVSTLELGDSALYLCASSSSGTATNEKLFFGSGTQLSVL.

The rearrangement links TRBV5-1 to TRBJ1-2; possible D gene TRBD1, 5 bases. Trimming shortened V by 1 base and J by 3 bases, and 19 bases separated the two germline ends. CDR1 SGHRS and CDR2 YFSETQ come from the germline V gene. This CDR3 spans 17 amino acids. The CDR3 loop reads CASSLTPLLGQHYGYTF. The DNA of the CDR3 is TGCGCCAGCAGCTTGACGCCTTTGCTCGGACAACACTATGGCTACACCTTC.

V usage is TRBV7-2 and J usage is TRBJ2-7, with TRBD2 identical over 14 bases. There are 18 residues in the CDR3. The J segment lost 3 bases and the V segment lost 4 bases, leaving 11 bases of the junction unmatched. CDR1 is SGHTA, CDR2 FQGNSA, per germline. This CDR3 is CASSWGLAGVRYIYEQYF. As DNA, the CDR3 is TGTGCCAGCAGCTGGGGACTAGCGGGAGTTCGATATATCTACGAGCAGTACTTC.

This clone has only a few counts. The V call is TRBV6-5, the J call TRBJ2-7, with unresolved D. The germline gives CDR1 MNHEY, CDR2 SVGAGI. The ends were cut back, 0 bases at V and 2 bases at J, with 11 bases in the middle. CDR3 length: 15 amino acids. The CDR3 DNA follows: TGTGCCAGCAGTTACTCGAGTAAAGGGACCTACGAGCAGTACTTC. This codes for CASSYSSKGTYEQYF.

The genes are TRBV5-1 and TRBJ2-7; 7 bases fit TRBD1. Germline V gene data show CDR1 as SGHRS and CDR2 as YFSETQ. J lost 2 bases, V lost 1 base, and 6 bases had no gene match. The CDR3 is 15 amino acids. For the CDR3, the DNA is TGCGCCAGCAGCTTGAGTGGGACAGAGGCCTACGAGCAGTACTTC. It specifies CASSLSGTEAYEQYF.

The chain's CDR3 is CASSLLGGDTEAFF. The DNA of the CDR3 is TGTGCCAGCAGCCTTCTGGGGGGGGACACTGAAGCTTTCTTT. This chain joins TRBV6-5 and TRBJ1-1; tentatively, D is TRBD1 (5 bases). The V end lost 6 bases, the J end lost 3 bases, and 14 bases lay between the germline ends. Germline V gives CDR1 MNHEY, CDR2 SVGAGI. This CDR3 comprises 14 residues.

This clone showed up just a few times. The chain has TRBV7-8 and TRBJ1-1; D unclear. The germline V and J ends were trimmed by 3 bases and 10 bases, with 12 bases remaining between them. The CDR3 has 12 amino acids. Germline V gene lookup returns CDR1 SGHVS and CDR2 FQNEAQ. The CDR3 sequence is CASSLDGRGAFF. The DNA for the CDR3 is TGTGCCAGCAGCTTGGATGGTCGAGGAGCTTTCTTT.

The chain carries TRBV6-5 and TRBJ2-7, with 12 bases that match TRBD1. Germline assignment: CDR1 MNHEY and CDR2 SVGAGI. The trim removed 6 bases at V and 10 bases at J, leaving 10 bases unmatched. This CDR3 has 14 amino acids. Here the CDR3 DNA reads TGTGCCAGCAGAAAGATGGGACAGGGGGCTTCCCAGTACTTC. Residues: CASRKMGQGASQYF.

In its sample, this clone was seen a few times. V usage is TRBV27 and J usage is TRBJ1-2; D possibly corresponds to TRBD1 (5 bases). Germline values: CDR1 MNHEY, CDR2 SMNVEV (reference sequence). The CDR3 spans 14 residues. Trimming pared 0 bases from V and 8 bases from J, leaving 13 bases between. The CDR3 coding sequence is TGTGCCAGCAGTTTATCAAGGGGAATAAGCGGCTACACCTTC. This translates into CASSLSRGISGYTF.